This T cell receptor beta chain was captured in a study of monozygotic twins with cystic fibrosis. Study summary: Libraries were built from 2.5 to 3.5 micrograms of fragmented DNA using roughly 14 PCR cycles. Study-wide points: Unrelated CF individuals shared fewer identical clonotypes than monozygotic CF twins. The repertoire was suggested to be naive-dominated, clonality median around 0.01.

This CDR3 is built from 15 residues. V shed 5 bases and J 7 bases; nucleotides not matched to a gene: 11. The V gene's germline CDR1 is MNHNS and CDR2 SASEGT. With regard to this clone: Its antigen is not known.

The method was immunoSEQ multiplex PCR; TCRdb's version includes in-frame clones alone and lacks a portion of them. The table shows more than 25,000 clones, with approximately 90% occurring only once. The sequence came from a girl aged 2 to 10 with cystic fibrosis. V usage is TRBV6-1 and J usage is TRBJ1-1; TRBD1 matches 9 bases. Input material: blood. The chain's CDR3 is CASSFFPTGGLEAFF. CDR3 DNA sequence: TGTGCCAGCAGTTTCTTCCCTACAGGGGGCCTTGAAGCTTTCTTT.